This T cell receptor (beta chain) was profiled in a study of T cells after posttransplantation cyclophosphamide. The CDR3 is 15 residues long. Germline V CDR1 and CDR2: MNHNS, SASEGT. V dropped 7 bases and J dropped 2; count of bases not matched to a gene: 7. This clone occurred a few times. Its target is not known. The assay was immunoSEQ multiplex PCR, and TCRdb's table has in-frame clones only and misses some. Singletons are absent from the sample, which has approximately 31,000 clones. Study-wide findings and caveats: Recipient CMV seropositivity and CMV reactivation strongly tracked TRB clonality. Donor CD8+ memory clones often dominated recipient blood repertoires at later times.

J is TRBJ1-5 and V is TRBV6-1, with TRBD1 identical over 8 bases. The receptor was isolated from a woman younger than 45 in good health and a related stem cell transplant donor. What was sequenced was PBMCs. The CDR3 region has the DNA TGTGCCAGCAATTTACAGGGGGTCGGCAATCAGCCCCAGCATTTT. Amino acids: CASNLQGVGNQPQHF.